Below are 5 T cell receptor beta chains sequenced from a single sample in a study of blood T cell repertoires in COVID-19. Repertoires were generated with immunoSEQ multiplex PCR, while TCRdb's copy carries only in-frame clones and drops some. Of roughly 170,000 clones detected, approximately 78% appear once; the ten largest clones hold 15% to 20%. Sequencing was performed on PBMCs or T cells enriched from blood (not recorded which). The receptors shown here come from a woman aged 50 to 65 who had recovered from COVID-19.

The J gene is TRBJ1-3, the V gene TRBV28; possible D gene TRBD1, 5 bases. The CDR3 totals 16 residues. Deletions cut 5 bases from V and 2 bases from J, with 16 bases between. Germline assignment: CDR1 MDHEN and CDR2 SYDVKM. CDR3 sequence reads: CASSPPIDSAGNTIYF. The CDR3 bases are TGTGCCAGCAGTCCGCCAATCGACAGCGCTGGAAACACCATATATTTT.

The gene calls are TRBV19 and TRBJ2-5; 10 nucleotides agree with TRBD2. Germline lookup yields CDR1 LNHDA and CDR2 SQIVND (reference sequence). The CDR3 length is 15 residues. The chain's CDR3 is CATRESGRARETQYF. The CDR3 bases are TGTGCAACTAGGGAAAGCGGGAGGGCCCGGGAGACCCAGTACTTC.

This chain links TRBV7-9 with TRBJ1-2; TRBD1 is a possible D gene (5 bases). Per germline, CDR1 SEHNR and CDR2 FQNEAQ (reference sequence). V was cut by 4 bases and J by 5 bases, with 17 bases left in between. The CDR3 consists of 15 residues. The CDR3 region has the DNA TGTGCCAGCAGCTCCATGGGGACTAAAGGATATGGCTACACCTTC. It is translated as CASSSMGTKGYGYTF.

The CDR3 is CASSIGQGSGELFF. DNA for the CDR3: TGTGCCAGTAGTATAGGACAGGGGAGCGGGGAGCTGTTTTTT. V is TRBV19 and J is TRBJ2-2; 8 bases are shared with TRBD1. The germline V gene encodes CDR1 LNHDA and CDR2 SQIVND (reference sequence). The CDR3 runs 14 residues. Trimming cost V 1 base and J 7 bases; bases outside gene matches: 2.

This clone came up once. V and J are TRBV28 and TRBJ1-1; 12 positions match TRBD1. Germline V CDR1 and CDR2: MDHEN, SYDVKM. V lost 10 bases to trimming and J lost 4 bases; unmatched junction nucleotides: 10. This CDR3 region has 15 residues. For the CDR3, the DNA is TGTGCCACTAAGGGACAGGGGGCGTGGGGCACTGAAGCTTTCTTT. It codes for CATKGQGAWGTEAFF.